These T cell receptor beta chains were read from a single sample in a study of Ad26.COV2.S vaccination and SARS-CoV-2 variants. The assay was immunoSEQ multiplex PCR, and TCRdb's table has in-frame clones only and misses some. The sample yields a few hundred thousand clones, over 75% seen once. Specimen: peripheral blood, collected in a trial of Ad26.COV2.S vaccine versus placebo. These receptor sequences come from a person between 18 and 65 years old who received the Ad26.COV2.S COVID-19 vaccine or a placebo. CDR3s leave out the opening cysteine and the closing phenylalanine or tryptophan. D genes are given only for firm matches.

cdr3_aa | d_call | j_call | v_call
ASSDLGQLYGYT | . | TRBJ1-2 | TRBV25-1
ASHPTRGYVGDTQY | . | TRBJ2-3 | TRBV28
AWKSEKLF | . | TRBJ1-4 | TRBV30
ASSPLTSYEQY | . | TRBJ2-7 | TRBV14
ASGDRINYGYT | TRBD1 | TRBJ1-2 | TRBV12-3/TRBV12-4
ASSMVGSQPQH | . | TRBJ1-5 | TRBV19
ASSLSLRQGWNEQY | TRBD1 | TRBJ2-7 | TRBV27
ASSFLGAGRGGYT | . | TRBJ1-2 | TRBV28
ASSSGTVMELF | TRBD1 | TRBJ1-4 | TRBV5-1
ASRGWGYEQY | . | TRBJ2-7 | TRBV2
ASSSETEAF | . | TRBJ1-1 | TRBV6-5
ASSKVGENEKLF | . | TRBJ1-4 | TRBV2
ASSLMNTEAF | . | TRBJ1-1 | TRBV7-2
ASSNLPRDSSYNEQF | . | TRBJ2-1 | TRBV27
ASSARGPSGANVLT | . | TRBJ2-6 | TRBV6-2/TRBV6-3
ASSPGTGSYEQY | . | TRBJ2-7 | TRBV5-1
ASSLVTSGGTKQY | TRBD2 | TRBJ2-7 | TRBV7-9
ASSQGGGITNEKLF | . | TRBJ1-4 | TRBV4-1
ASSERVGLRQF | . | TRBJ2-1 | TRBV2
ASSLVGAGEQY | . | TRBJ2-7 | TRBV11-2
ASSLDYGYT | . | TRBJ1-2 | TRBV5-8
AWSVGSSAF | . | TRBJ1-1 | TRBV30
ASSPDRLSGNTIY | . | TRBJ1-3 | TRBV28
ASSLGFTEAF | . | TRBJ1-1 | TRBV12-3/TRBV12-4
AWSGGQGYDSPLH | TRBD1 | TRBJ1-6 | TRBV30